The source of this TCR beta chain is a study of blood T cell repertoires in COVID-19. Study processing details: Estimated nucleated cell counts came from reference gene primer amplification. Assay used: immunoSEQ multiplex PCR; TCRdb lists only in-frame clones, some missing. V and J calls and clone size are as listed in that table; D and trimming were resolved from the DNA. The sample has around 380,000 clones; about 80% are singletons. Specimen: peripheral blood. This clonotype was sampled from a human donor with acute or convalescent COVID-19. The donor label of this sample is uncertain.

The CDR3, as DNA: TGTGCCAGCAGTTACTTACAAGCGGGAGGTTCGAACATTCAGTACTTC. Encoded protein: CASSYLQAGGSNIQYF. The chain has TRBV6-2 or TRBV6-3 and TRBJ2-4; TRBD2 matches at 9 bases. Losses at the gene ends were 1 base for V and 7 bases for J; bases not matched to a gene: 8. Germline CDR1 reads MNHEY; CDR2 reads SVGEGT. The length of the CDR3 is 16 residues.